A selection of T cell receptor beta chains follows, all from one sample in a study of T cell changes during pregnancy in multiple sclerosis. Clones were read by immunoSEQ multiplex PCR, and TCRdb kept only the in-frame ones, dropping some. This table has about 40,000 clones, 90% to 95% appearing once. The starting material was peripheral blood, obtained in the third trimester of pregnancy. These receptors were obtained from a female donor with multiple sclerosis, enrolled in a pregnancy study. Each CDR3 is given with its conserved first and last residue. A D gene is named only where the DNA matches it firmly. Clone sizes are given selectively: once, few, many, or a class where the clone is expanded.

CDR3: CASNPGTGTYEQYF
DNA: TGTGCCAGCAATCCCGGCACGGGGACCTACGAGCAGTACTTC
V: TRBV27
J: TRBJ2-7
size: .
D: .

CDR3: CASSYLASRSGAFF
DNA: TGTGCCAGCAGTTACCTCGCTAGTAGAAGTGGGGCTTTCTTT
V: TRBV6-5
J: TRBJ1-1
size: once
D: .

CDR3: CASSPGTPETQYF
DNA: TGTGCCAGCAGCCCCGGGACTCCTGAGACCCAGTACTTC
V: TRBV7-3
J: TRBJ2-5
size: once
D: .

CDR3: CASSQQTGYNQPQHF
DNA: TGCGCCAGCAGCCAACAGACAGGTTACAATCAGCCCCAGCATTTT
V: TRBV4-3
J: TRBJ1-5
size: once
D: .

CDR3: CASSLGGLAGVGANVLTF
DNA: TGCGCCAGCAGCTTGGGAGGACTAGCGGGGGTTGGGGCCAACGTCCTGACTTTC
V: TRBV5-1
J: TRBJ2-6
size: .
D: TRBD2

CDR3: CASNDGGSSNQPQHF
DNA: TGTGCCAGTAATGACGGCGGAAGTAGCAATCAGCCCCAGCATTTT
V: TRBV19
J: TRBJ1-5
size: once
D: .

CDR3: CAAGTPLSPLHF
DNA: TGTGCAGCTGGGACACCTCTATCACCCCTCCACTTT
V: TRBV7-2
J: TRBJ1-6
size: .
D: .

CDR3: CASSLERGNYNEQFF
DNA: TGTGCCAGCAGCTTAGAGCGGGGGAACTACAATGAGCAGTTCTTC
V: TRBV7-2
J: TRBJ2-1
size: once
D: TRBD2

CDR3: CASRPEGITEAFF
DNA: TGTGCCAGCAGGCCGGAGGGGATCACTGAAGCTTTCTTT
V: TRBV6-1
J: TRBJ1-1
size: .
D: .

CDR3: CSGTLGSYEQYF
DNA: TGCAGCGGGACACTGGGTTCCTACGAGCAGTACTTC
V: TRBV29-1
J: TRBJ2-7
size: .
D: .

CDR3: CATYRGFVYGYTF
DNA: TGTGCCACCTACAGGGGGTTCGTATATGGCTACACCTTC
V: TRBV19
J: TRBJ1-2
size: .
D: TRBD1

CDR3: CASRQGQNTEAFF
DNA: TGTGCCAGCAGGCAAGGACAGAACACTGAAGCTTTCTTT
V: TRBV6-5
J: TRBJ1-1
size: .
D: .

CDR3: CASSYSTWGRDYGYTF
DNA: TGTGCCAGCAGTTACTCGACCTGGGGGCGCGATTATGGCTACACCTTC
V: TRBV6-5
J: TRBJ1-2
size: .
D: .

CDR3: CASSLEPGGGELFF
DNA: TGTGCCAGCAGCTTAGAACCTGGAGGCGGGGAGCTGTTTTTT
V: TRBV11-2
J: TRBJ2-2
size: .
D: .

CDR3: CASSLRTGFGEQYF
DNA: TGTGCCAGCAGCTTACGGACAGGATTCGGCGAGCAGTACTTC
V: TRBV5-6
J: TRBJ2-7
size: .
D: TRBD1

CDR3: CASSNSGAYNEQFF
DNA: TGTGCCAGCAGCAATAGCGGGGCCTACAATGAGCAGTTCTTC
V: TRBV7-6
J: TRBJ2-1
size: .
D: TRBD2

CDR3: CASSESQAPEAFF
DNA: TGTGCCAGCAGTGAAAGCCAGGCCCCTGAAGCTTTCTTT
V: TRBV25-1
J: TRBJ1-1
size: few
D: .

CDR3: CASSPNGQGRATNEKLFF
DNA: TGTGCCAGCAGCCCTAACGGACAGGGAAGGGCAACTAATGAAAAACTGTTTTTT
V: TRBV7-2
J: TRBJ1-4
size: .
D: TRBD1

CDR3: CASSETGFSSYEQYF
DNA: TGTGCCAGCAGTGAGACAGGTTTTAGCTCCTACGAGCAGTACTTC
V: TRBV28
J: TRBJ2-7
size: .
D: .

CDR3: CASSPDSFGEQYF
DNA: TGTGCCAGCAGCCCGGACAGTTTTGGCGAGCAGTACTTC
V: TRBV7-2
J: TRBJ2-7
size: .
D: .

CDR3: CASSLQAGMTEAFF
DNA: TGTGCCAGCAGCTTACAGGCAGGGATGACTGAAGCTTTCTTT
V: TRBV7-9
J: TRBJ1-1
size: .
D: .

CDR3: CAISGTGGNEQFF
DNA: TGTGCCATCAGTGGGACAGGGGGGAATGAGCAGTTCTTC
V: TRBV10-3
J: TRBJ2-1
size: .
D: TRBD1

CDR3: CASSLTPRENTEAFF
DNA: TGTGCCAGCAGCTTAACCCCCCGGGAGAACACTGAAGCTTTCTTT
V: TRBV11-3
J: TRBJ1-1
size: .
D: .

CDR3: CASSINRDTEAFF
DNA: TGTGCCAGCAGTATCAACAGGGACACTGAAGCTTTCTTT
V: TRBV6-4
J: TRBJ1-1
size: .
D: .

CDR3: CASSFKRDSPGYTF
DNA: TGTGCCAGCAGTTTCAAAAGGGACAGTCCTGGCTACACCTTC
V: TRBV6-6
J: TRBJ1-2
size: .
D: TRBD1

CDR3: CGVSSTEAFF
DNA: TGTGGAGTATCGAGCACTGAAGCTTTCTTT
V: TRBV30
J: TRBJ1-1
size: .
D: .

CDR3: CASSYRGETQYF
DNA: TGTGCCAGCAGTTATCGCGGTGAGACCCAGTACTTC
V: TRBV6-5
J: TRBJ2-5
size: .
D: .

CDR3: CASSQSLASPPDEQYF
DNA: TGTGCCAGCTCACAGTCCCTAGCGAGTCCTCCCGACGAGCAGTACTTC
V: TRBV18
J: TRBJ2-7
size: .
D: .

CDR3: CATSRDRSGSTDTQYF
DNA: TGTGCCACCAGCAGAGATCGTAGCGGGAGCACAGATACGCAGTATTTT
V: TRBV15
J: TRBJ2-3
size: .
D: TRBD2

CDR3: CASRPGAGAYNEQFF
DNA: TGTGCCAGTAGGCCGGGGGCGGGAGCCTACAATGAGCAGTTCTTC
V: TRBV19
J: TRBJ2-1
size: .
D: .

CDR3: CASSSVGAQYGYTF
DNA: TGTGCCAGCAGCTCCGTGGGGGCTCAGTATGGCTACACCTTC
V: TRBV5-5
J: TRBJ1-2
size: .
D: .

CDR3: CASSVEGRGDTQYF
DNA: TGTGCCAGCAGCGTAGAGGGGCGGGGAGATACGCAGTATTTT
V: TRBV9
J: TRBJ2-3
size: .
D: .

CDR3: CASSGNLAGGPTGELFF
DNA: TGTGCCAGCAGTGGCAACCTAGCGGGAGGGCCCACCGGGGAGCTGTTTTTT
V: TRBV2
J: TRBJ2-2
size: .
D: TRBD2

CDR3: CASSENSGDQPQHF
DNA: TGTGCCAGCAGTGAAAATTCCGGAGATCAGCCCCAGCATTTT
V: TRBV2
J: TRBJ1-5
size: .
D: .

CDR3: CASSPRDRGYREQYF
DNA: TGTGCCAGCTCACCTCGGGACAGGGGATATCGCGAGCAGTACTTC
V: TRBV18
J: TRBJ2-7
size: .
D: TRBD1

CDR3: CASSFDPGDRSPYEQYF
DNA: TGTGCCAGCAGCTTCGACCCCGGGGACAGGTCGCCCTACGAGCAGTACTTC
V: TRBV11-3
J: TRBJ2-7
size: .
D: TRBD1

CDR3: CASSQDQDQPQHF
DNA: TGTGCCAGCAGCCAAGATCAGGATCAGCCCCAGCATTTT
V: TRBV14
J: TRBJ1-5
size: .
D: .

CDR3: CASSLLETQAGTEAFF
DNA: TGTGCCAGCAGCTTATTAGAGACCCAAGCGGGTACTGAAGCTTTCTTT
V: TRBV7-2
J: TRBJ1-1
size: .
D: .

CDR3: CASSGDTYEQYF
DNA: TGTGCCAGCAGTGGGGACACGTACGAGCAGTACTTC
V: TRBV4-2
J: TRBJ2-7
size: .
D: .

CDR3: CASSYSPSEGYTF
DNA: TGTGCCAGCAGTTACTCACCCTCAGAAGGCTACACCTTC
V: TRBV6-5
J: TRBJ1-2
size: .
D: .

CDR3: CASSGRGAYEQYF
DNA: TGTGCCAGCAGTGGGCGGGGGGCCTACGAGCAGTACTTC
V: TRBV7-9
J: TRBJ2-7
size: .
D: TRBD2

CDR3: CASSNTGDGELFF
DNA: TGTGCCAGCAGTAACACCGGGGACGGGGAGCTGTTTTTT
V: TRBV6-5
J: TRBJ2-2
size: .
D: .

CDR3: CASSQAGSPRDRELQNTEAFF
DNA: TGTGCCAGCAGCCAAGCGGGGAGCCCTCGGGACAGGGAACTACAAAACACTGAAGCTTTCTTT
V: TRBV4-2
J: TRBJ1-1
size: .
D: TRBD1

CDR3: CASSWGGGYEQYF
DNA: TGTGCCAGCAGCTGGGGGGGTGGCTACGAGCAGTACTTC
V: TRBV9
J: TRBJ2-7
size: .
D: TRBD2

CDR3: CASSFLQGMNTEAFF
DNA: TGTGCCAGCAGTTTTTTGCAGGGAATGAACACTGAAGCTTTCTTT
V: TRBV27
J: TRBJ1-1
size: .
D: .

CDR3: CASSLSWGEANTGELFF
DNA: TGTGCCAGCAGTTTATCGTGGGGGGAGGCGAACACCGGGGAGCTGTTTTTT
V: TRBV27
J: TRBJ2-2
size: .
D: .

CDR3: CASNMWGEVRNEQFF
DNA: TGCGCCAGCAACATGTGGGGGGAGGTACGCAATGAGCAGTTCTTC
V: TRBV5-1
J: TRBJ2-1
size: .
D: .

CDR3: CASSGRGEHQPQHF
DNA: TGTGCCAGCAGTGGCAGGGGGGAACATCAGCCCCAGCATTTT
V: TRBV6-1
J: TRBJ1-5
size: .
D: TRBD1

CDR3: CASSTQGGSYEQYF
DNA: TGTGCCAGTAGTACCCAGGGAGGAAGTTACGAGCAGTACTTC
V: TRBV19
J: TRBJ2-7
size: .
D: .

CDR3: CASSLTPLAVEQYF
DNA: TGTGCCAGCAGCTTAACCCCTTTGGCGGTCGAGCAGTACTTC
V: TRBV11-2
J: TRBJ2-7
size: .
D: .

CDR3: CASSPRGMTLSTDTQYF
DNA: TGTGCCAGCTCACCAAGAGGCATGACTCTTAGCACAGATACGCAGTATTTT
V: TRBV18
J: TRBJ2-3
size: .
D: .

CDR3: CASSPHGGGNTGELFF
DNA: TGCGCCAGCAGCCCCCACGGGGGGGGGAACACCGGGGAGCTGTTTTTT
V: TRBV5-1
J: TRBJ2-2
size: .
D: TRBD2